This T cell receptor (beta chain) was captured in a study of blood T cell repertoires in COVID-19. For the study at large: The study drew acute and convalescent COVID-19 samples from the United States, Italy and Spain. Sources were T cells, B-cell-depleted T cells, or PBMCs; the material itself was cDNA or gDNA.

Methods used by the authors: Reference gene primers were amplified, and this amplification served to estimate nucleated cell counts. The repertoire was sequenced with immunoSEQ multiplex PCR; TCRdb's copy has only in-frame clones and lacks some. D and trimming come from the DNA, and the V and J calls and clone size come from that table. This sample has 200,000 to 300,000 clones; about 86% occur once, and the top ten carry approximately 2%. Germline trimming cut 0 bases from V and 6 bases from J; bases unmatched to any gene: 5. CDR3 length equals 17 residues. Per the germline V gene, CDR1 is SGHTA and CDR2 is FQGNSA.

This receptor was taken from a young man with active or convalescent COVID-19. This rearrangement joins TRBV7-2 to TRBJ2-1, with 13 bases fitting TRBD2. Sequencing was done on a sample of peripheral blood. The chain's CDR3 is CASSLAGTSGVFNEQFF. In DNA, the CDR3 is TGTGCCAGCAGCTTAGCGGGGACTAGCGGGGTTTTCAATGAGCAGTTCTTC.